Sequencing of this T cell receptor (beta chain) was carried out in a study of siplizumab effects on memory and regulatory T cells. General observations from the study: Proliferating Tregs' suppressive function in siplizumab cultures went unconfirmed.

The repertoire was sequenced with immunoSEQ multiplex PCR; TCRdb's copy has only in-frame clones and lacks some. Of 100,000 or so clones in the sample, around 93% were seen once. Remarks on this clone: Its antigen is not known.

This sequence was found in a human donor in good health. The specimen sequenced was non-Treg CD4+ T cells sorted from blood.

The CDR3 loop reads CASRDHRVNEQFF. The CDR3, as DNA: TGTGCCAGCAGGGACCACAGGGTCAATGAGCAGTTCTTC. The chain recombines TRBV6-5 with TRBJ2-1, with D perhaps TRBD1 (6 bases). The germline V gene encodes CDR1 MNHEY and CDR2 SVGAGI. The CDR3 extends over 13 amino acids. V was pared by 6 bases and J by 6 bases, with 12 bases between.